This TCR beta chain emerged from a study of T cells in Graves' hyperthyroidism and ophthalmopathy. Study in general: Staff took peripheral blood when the initial diagnosis was made, before any treatment began.

Germline V gene data show CDR1 as SQVTM and CDR2 as ANQGSEA. Trimming removed 4 bases from V and 1 base from J, with 10 bases in between. The CDR3 runs 13 residues. Amplification of TCR beta CDR3 regions was performed using RNA transcripts as template. During a first-round RT-PCR of the TCR CDR3, the HTBI primer set was used. TCRdb fed the multiplex PCR reads into MiXCR, producing one record per CDR3 protein. The table shows about 290,000 distinct CDR3 sequences, with 12% to 15% occurring only once. Sequencing was performed on blood. This sequence joins TRBV29-1 and TRBJ1-1; no clear D. The receptor comes from a woman between 40 and 55 years old with Graves' hyperthyroidism. The CDR3 is CSVVEPRNTEAFF. CDR3 nucleotide sequence: TGCAGCGTTGTGGAGCCCAGGAACACTGAAGCTTTCTTT.